This TCR beta chain emerged from a study of graft-versus-host responses after intestinal transplantation (dated by TCRdb to the early 2020s). Background for the entire study: The transplants that recipients received were multivisceral, liver-intestinal, or isolated intestinal. Every recipient was given anti-thymocyte globulin induction, followed by around three years of maintenance tacrolimus and steroids. Graft-versus-host and host-versus-graft alloreactive T cell clones were tracked in the graft, circulation and bone marrow after intestinal transplantation using bulk TCR-beta CDR3 sequencing. Alloreactive clones were identified by sequencing pre-transplant mixed lymphocyte reaction products and comparing these products with unstimulated pre-transplant donor and recipient T cells. The cohort enrolled about two dozen intestinal transplant recipients including one retransplant, and a few patients lacking pretransplant specimens were excluded. Donor T cell macrochimerism was defined as a peak of at least 4% donor T cells among recipient peripheral blood mononuclear cells. Rather than being sequenced by the commercial service, samples from three later patients were sequenced in-house on an Illumina MiSeq and processed with MiXCR. Study-wide findings and limitations: In patients with donor T cell macrochimerism, the allografts had high GvH to HvG T cell clonal ratios. Early after transplant, declines in HvG clones were associated with peak levels of circulating GvH clones. The relatively low number and heterogeneity of intestinal transplant patients limited the conclusions. GvH clones were detected in recipient bone marrow, and some appeared earlier in ileal mucosa or blood, consistent with an intestinal mucosal origin.

Inclusive of the bounding cysteine and phenylalanine, the CDR3 is 14 residues long. Solely the CDR3 DNA is kept, with 42 bases framed from the first base. Based on the germline V gene, the CDR1 and CDR2 sequences are SGHAT and FQNNGV. Cut back by 7 bases and 1 base, the V and J ends lie 13 bases apart. This specimen's time point label, interpreted: cells obtained before transplantation from donor or recipient. CD3+CD4+ and CD3+CD8+ populations were FACS-sorted from unstimulated pre-transplant donor and recipient cells taken from spleen or lymph nodes. In regard to this clone: Its antigen is not yet known. The sample holds no much larger clone one base away, and base qualities are not on file.

Receptors were amplified or captured by the immunoSEQ multiplex PCR assay. In most patients, genomic DNA was isolated using the Qiagen DNeasy Blood and Tissue Kit and sent frozen to Adaptive Biotechnologies for TCR sequencing. Adaptive Biotechnologies carried out high-throughput TCR-beta CDR3 sequencing of genomic DNA for most patients. The study's processing was this. TCR sequencing data were retrieved from Adaptive's ImmunoSEQ software for about 17 patients, whereas a few other patients were processed with MiXCR and VDJtools. To correct CD4 versus CD8 sorting errors, any sequence found in both subsets at a frequency ratio below 5:1 was removed. Because the origin of CDR3 nucleotide sequences shared between donor and recipient could not be assigned, those sequences were removed. Alloreactive clones required at least 2-fold expansion over unstimulated cells and minimum CFSE-low frequency of 0.002% (template counts) or 0.001% (read counts). A clone was considered mappable if detected in the sequenced pre-transplant spleen, lymph node, or MLR CFSE-low populations of the donor or recipient. Cumulative frequency of alloreactive clones was calculated as a percentage of all sequences weighted by copy number. Held by TCRdb, this immuneACCESS table contains in-frame sequences only and omits some clones. Under half of the omission traces to an unresolved V gene where checked; the cause of the rest is unknown. That table supplies the V and J calls and clone size; D and trimming were determined from the DNA. The table for this sample lists about 100,000 clones; about 87% of them were counted only once. The top ten clones comprise less than 0.85% of the sample.

This chain is built from TRBV11-2 and TRBJ1-1; the D segment could be TRBD1, given 5 matching bases. The TCR comes from a human donor who was the organ donor for an intestinal transplant. The sample was unstimulated CD4+ T cells sorted from spleen or lymph node cells, taken before transplant. CDR3 region: CASNGGLGNTEAFF. The sequence in DNA is TGTGCCAGCAATGGGGGTTTGGGGAACACTGAAGCTTTCTTT.